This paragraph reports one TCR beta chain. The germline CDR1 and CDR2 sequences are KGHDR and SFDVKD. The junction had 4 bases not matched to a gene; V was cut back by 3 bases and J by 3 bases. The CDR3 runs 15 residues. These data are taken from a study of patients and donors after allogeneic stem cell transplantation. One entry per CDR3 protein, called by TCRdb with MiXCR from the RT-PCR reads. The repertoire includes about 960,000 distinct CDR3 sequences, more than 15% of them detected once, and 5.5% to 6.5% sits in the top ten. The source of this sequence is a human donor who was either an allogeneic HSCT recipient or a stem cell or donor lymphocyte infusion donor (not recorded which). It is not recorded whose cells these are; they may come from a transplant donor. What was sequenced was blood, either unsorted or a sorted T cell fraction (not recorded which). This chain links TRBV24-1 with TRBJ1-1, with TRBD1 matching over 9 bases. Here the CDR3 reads CATSDAGTGYTEAFF. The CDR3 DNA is TGTGCCACCAGTGATGCCGGGACAGGGTACACTGAAGCTTTCTTT.